This TCR beta chain was recorded in a study of T-cell memory formation after mild COVID-19. Study summary: TCR clusters largely stayed donor specific.

Study-wide results and limits: Pre-infection memory held some responding clones, suggesting pre-existing cross-reactive T cells responded. Nothing showed for sure that second-wave clones peaking on day 37 were SARS-CoV-2 specific.

TCRdb itself ran the 5' RACE reads through MiXCR, one entry per CDR3 protein. Counted here are hundreds of thousands of distinct CDR3 sequences, about 16% occurring once; the ten biggest clones make up around 2.2%. Concerning this clonotype: Its specificity is unknown.

The CDR3 extends over 15 amino acids. With 2 bases removed from V and 3 bases from J, the gap between germline ends came to 11 bases. CDR1 and CDR2 from the germline V gene are MNHEY and SVGEGT. The sample comprised PBMCs or a T cell subset sorted from them (not recorded which). The chain is built from TRBV6-2 or TRBV6-3 and TRBJ2-1; no reliable D call. This sequence was found in an adult woman who had mild COVID-19 (a few samples of this study predate the infection). Cell type and time point are not known. For the CDR3, the DNA is TGTGCCAGCAGTTACGGCCTCACCTTCTACAATGAGCAGTTCTTC. The encoded protein is CASSYGLTFYNEQFF.